This TCR beta chain derives from a study of cytomegalovirus exposure and HLA in healthy donors (dated by TCRdb to about 2017). For context, the study as a whole: An earlier analysis of roughly 500 of the donors reported 276 Gb of sequence data and roughly 120 million unique TCR beta sequences obtained from around 180 million T cells. A separate validation cohort of 100 to 150 different subjects was used in addition to the 666-subject first cohort. Alongside the repertoire data, information on donor age, sex, ethnicity and CMV serostatus was compiled. Several DR-DQ haplotypes were treated as single units for association and clustering because of strong linkage in the cohort. In the later analysis, no new phenotypic data were used to find candidate immune exposures; instead, reliance was placed on TCR beta sequences and their occurrence across donors. The study aimed to test whether signatures of past pathogen exposure could be identified by cataloging public T cell receptors. A later genetic analysis used genome-wide SNP genotypes for about 65% of the roughly 700 donors, treating that subset as a discovery cohort. In a later analysis, previously published TCR beta repertoires from roughly 710 donors were re-analyzed and high-resolution HLA genotyping was added so that TCR occurrence patterns could be studied. Every discovery cohort repertoire had been produced on one sequencing platform. The number of donors typed differed by locus, with roughly 620-630 for A, B, C, DRB1 and DQB1, about 500 for DQA1, 606 for DPA1, and 450 to 480 for DPB1. Both class I and class II loci were covered by HLA typing, at four-digit resolution. Of the 350 to 400 genotyped donors, roughly 85% fell in the genetic ancestry cluster associated with self-reported Caucasian donors. Roughly 300 gigabases of sequencing data and 70 million to 100 million unique TCR sequences made up an early release that covered roughly 670 HLA-typed donors. In an earlier analysis of over 550 of the donors, high-throughput TCR beta sequencing was used to judge whether each TCR beta V gene segment behaved as functional or pseudogenic. The T cell repertoires of 666 subjects were profiled by immunosequencing and related to cytomegalovirus serostatus. On average, roughly 240,000 unique TCR beta nucleotide sequences were sequenced per donor among about 400 genotyped donors of the cohort, with roughly 20% of those sequences being non-productive. High-throughput TCR immunosequencing, statistical association of individual TCRs with disease status, and machine learning were combined to predict cytomegalovirus infection status.

Comment on this clone: Its antigen has not been determined. At one of its ends the junction is not consistent with the germline gene, which may arise from a read error.

The paper as a whole reports these results and caveats: Specific HLA alleles were associated with about 17,000 TCR beta sequences at a false discovery rate of 0.05 in a later analysis. The classifier was reported to diagnose cytomegalovirus status with high specificity and sensitivity in both the original cohort and the validation cohort. A later genetic analysis associated a missense DCLRE1C variant with V-gene and J-gene trimming of TCR beta chains, and an independent cohort replicated the association. Compared with equally common non-associated chains, HLA-associated TCR beta chains in a later analysis were more clonally expanded and had lower generation probabilities. Around 16 rarely observed V segments, including chromosome 9 orphons, were excluded from the earlier analysis of several hundred of the donors because counts were too low. The study gave a list of about 150 TCR beta chains associated with cytomegalovirus. According to a later analysis, TCR association rates differed among HLA loci, with DRB1 alleles showing the most associated TCRs and HLA-C alleles showing the fewest. According to the authors, the approach could potentially be generalized to other disease states and immunological phenotypes. A cluster of highly shared sequence variants was judged likely to represent a technical artifact of the sequencing pipeline. The only immune exposure information available for the cohort was CMV serostatus. According to a later analysis, most CMV-associated TCR beta chains appeared to be HLA-restricted, and the HLA associations seemed to be driven largely by CMV exposure. When HLA alleles, especially DR and DQ, strongly co-occurred, TCR associations were difficult to assign to individual alleles. Sequencing depth was assumed to be roughly uniform across donors in the presence/absence analyses, though that assumption may not hold. A few of the identified cytomegalovirus-associated TCR beta chains were confirmed in vitro to be specific for cytomegalovirus antigens. According to a later genetic analysis, donors in an Asian-associated ancestry cluster had fewer N-insertions in productive TCRs than the approximately 630-donor mean. The 87-base-pair reads could not distinguish some IMGT-functional V segments, including TRBV6-2 and TRBV6-3, so those segments were excluded. In an earlier analysis of roughly 560 of the donors, most TCR beta V segments were observed in productive rearrangements about 87% or about 30% of the time, broadly matching IMGT annotations. Because some donors lacked HLA typing at each locus, the association tests relied only on the typed subset. A further reported finding was that TCR beta sequences accurately predicted the HLA-A and HLA-B alleles for most subjects in the first cohort. Linkage disequilibrium might explain the correlated functional status among segregating V segments, but an unknown experimental factor could not be excluded. Most TCR sequences were observed very rarely across donors, whereas some public TCRs were present in many individuals. In this cohort, only TCR beta chains were sequenced, and detectable features were limited by the absence of alpha or paired-chain data. A later analysis reported that several top co-occurrence clusters appeared linked to parvovirus B19, influenza, CMV and Epstein-Barr virus.

In total, 600 or so healthy bone marrow donors made up the cohort. Cohort members were all nominally healthy when sampled, although unrecorded immune exposures were likely present. The donor tested CMV seronegative, placing the donor among the approximately 360 seronegative members of the cohort. A peripheral blood sample was collected from each donor, and TCR beta sequencing was performed on peripheral blood mononuclear cells. Genomic DNA extraction from the blood cell samples was performed with the Qiagen DNeasy Blood Extraction Kit. The CDR3 numbers 19 residues from cysteine through phenylalanine. The entry retains the CDR3 DNA only, 57 bases that are in frame from base 1. CDR1 and CDR2, looked up from the germline V gene (reference sequence), are LNHNV and YYDKDF. The library was built by means of the immunoSEQ multiplex PCR assay. For the multiplex PCR, a mixture combining 60 forward primers for TCR Vbeta segments and 13 reverse primers for TCR Jbeta segments was used. The CDR3 region of rearranged TCR beta genes was amplified from genomic DNA by a multiplex PCR assay. The amplified TCR beta libraries were sequenced on the Illumina HiSeq System as 87-base-pair reads. Per the original workflow: Across the roughly 700 repertoires, a later analysis counted 80 million or so unique TCR beta chains, 9.5 million to 12 million of which were shared by at least two donors. A nearest-neighbor algorithm error-corrected the raw reads and collapsed the reads into unique sequences, merging closely related sequences to remove PCR and sequencing errors. CDR3 sequences were aligned to IMGT reference sequences to assign V, D and J gene segments. Each retained sequence needed at least a six-nucleotide match to both a V gene segment and a J gene segment. A rearrangement counted as productive if the CDR3 had no stop codons and remained in frame with V and J, and every other rearrangement counted as non-productive. CDR3 was defined according to IMGT convention as the region running from the second conserved V-encoded cysteine to the conserved J-encoded phenylalanine. Sequences without an unambiguous match to a single V gene segment were excluded from the earlier analysis of a few hundred of the donors. An earlier analysis of a few hundred of the donors called V segments functional above 56.7% productive rearrangements and segregating when the between-donor standard deviation exceeded 5%. To diagnose cytomegalovirus status from the catalog of TCR beta chain sequences, a statistical classification framework was built. In a later analysis, TCR nucleotide sequences were compared against IMGT/GENE-DB human TR gene sequences so that V and J genes could be assigned. The TCRdist pipeline was used in a later analysis to assign CDR3 sequences and most-parsimonious VDJ recombination scenarios. In a later analysis, each TCR beta chain was defined by its CDR3 amino acid sequence together with its V-gene family, and reads without a unique V-gene family were excluded. A later analysis removed several hundred highly shared, low-generation-probability nucleotide sequences to deal with suspected cross-contamination and a sequencing artifact. For each public chain, a later analysis derived a clonal expansion index from normalized ranks of inferred template counts within each repertoire. A later analysis computed generation probabilities with a VDJ recombination model fitted to out-of-frame rearrangements, and checked the results against IGoR. Hypergeometric tests were used in a later analysis to score TCR-TCR, TCR-HLA and TCR-CMV co-occurrence, with a repertoire-size bias correction applied to the TCR pairs. To estimate false discovery rates, a later analysis permuted the HLA or CMV assignments 20 times. In a later analysis, co-occurring TCRs were grouped using DBSCAN, and TCRdist sequence similarity was added for clustering within HLA-allele-positive subsets. Repertoires with fewer than 30,000 or more than 120,000 public chains were left out of co-occurrence clustering, as were four to six repertoires with anomalous nucleotide sharing. The immuneACCESS repertoire file appears here via TCRdb, limited to in-frame rearrangements. These files lack a portion of the clones; in checked studies, under half of the deficit traces to unresolved V genes, and the cause of the others is not known. The V and J calls and clone size were taken over from that table, and D and trimming were inferred from the DNA. Recorded for this sample are 100,000 to 150,000 clones; 70% to 80% of them occurred a single time. The ten largest clones represent approximately 1.7% of the sample.

The chain couples TRBV15 to TRBJ1-5; TRBD1 is a possible D gene, resting on 5 matching bases. Sequenced input: PBMCs. The sequence derives from a woman between 45 and 65 years old in good health and CMV-seronegative. Read as DNA, the sequence is TGTGCCACCAGCAGGACACCTAGGACGGGGGAACTTAGCAATCAGCCCCAGAATTTT. Its product reads: CATSRTPRTGELSNQPQNF. The full variable domain, completed from the reference TRBV15 and TRBJ1-5 proteins outside the CDR3, reads DAMVIQNPRYQVTQFGKPVTLSCSQTLNHNVMYWYQQKSSQAPKLLFHYYDKDFNNEADTPDNFQSRRPNTSFCFLDIRSPGLGDTAMYLCATSRTPRTGELSNQPQNFGDGTRLSIL.